The 16 T cell receptor beta chains below come from one sample, sequenced in a study of Graves' ophthalmopathy and Graves' hyperthyroidism (dated by TCRdb to the late 2010s). Data came from an Illumina HiSeq 2000. For repertoire sequencing, the TCR beta CDR3 regions were amplified from RNA transcripts. The first round of RT-PCR was done with HTBI primers and the Qiagen OneStep RT-PCR kit, and was followed by a second round of multiplex PCR, then size selection and purification. TCRdb ran its own pipeline on the public reads, namely fastp trimming at Q25 and MiXCR clone calling, and kept in-frame beta chains. Entries that share a CDR3 protein sequence are merged under the most common genes and DNA. The sample table lists 300,000 to 400,000 distinct CDR3 sequences, 15% to 20% of them with a count of one. Around 12% of the sample comes from the top ten. The sample taken for sequencing was peripheral blood. These receptors came from an adult man with Graves' ophthalmopathy.

This clonotype was detected many times. The chain uses TRBV5-1 and TRBJ2-7; TRBD1 is a possible D gene (6 bases). Germline-derived CDR1 and CDR2 are SGHRS and YFSETQ. The CDR3 is 15 amino acids. Trimming pared 0 bases from V and 2 bases from J, leaving 12 bases between. The CDR3 DNA reads as TGCGCCAGCAGCTTGGTGGCAGGGGTAACCTACGAGCAGTACTTC. The encoded protein is CASSLVAGVTYEQYF.

The chain employs TRBV6-1 and TRBJ2-7; 8 bases agree with TRBD1. Looked up from germline, CDR1 is MNHNS and CDR2 is SASEGT. The CDR3 loop spans 12 amino acids. Trimming cost V 6 bases and J 11 bases; bases outside gene matches: 9. The CDR3, as DNA: TGTGCCAGCAGCCGCGCGGACAGGGAAAAGTACTTC. Translation: CASSRADREKYF.

This clonotype was seen many times. This chain links TRBV6-1 with TRBJ1-5; tentatively, D is TRBD1 (5 bases). Per the germline V gene, CDR1 is MNHNS and CDR2 is SASEGT. V lost 7 bases, J lost 5 bases, and 18 bases lay in between. The CDR3 runs 15 residues. DNA of the CDR3: TGTGCCAGCACCGAAACCGCAGGGATGGATCAGCCCCAGCATTTT. This sequence encodes CASTETAGMDQPQHF.

The chain recombines TRBV4-2 with TRBJ2-2; TRBD2 aligns across 15 bases. The germline CDR1 and CDR2 sequences are LGHNA and YNFKEQ. J lost 4 bases, V lost 4 bases, and 13 bases had no gene match. The CDR3 is made up of 20 amino acids. CDR3 DNA: TGTGCCAGCAGCCCTCCCCCAGGACTAGCGGGGGGGCCCGGCACCGGGGAGCTGTTTTTT. Translated: CASSPPPGLAGGPGTGELFF.

The sample holds many counts of this clonotype. The rearrangement links TRBV20-1 to TRBJ2-7; a weak D match, TRBD1 (6 bases). Trimming removed 6 bases at V and 0 bases at J, with 24 bases between. The CDR3 has 17 amino acids. Germline loops: CDR1 DFQATT, CDR2 SNEGSKA (reference sequence). CDR3: CSAIGGAGAPFSYEQYF. For the CDR3, the DNA is TGCAGTGCCATAGGTGGGGCAGGGGCCCCTTTCTCCTACGAGCAGTACTTC.

This clonotype has ten or more counts. J is TRBJ1-6 and V is TRBV29-1; D is possibly TRBD1 (6 bases). In germline, CDR1 is SQVTM, CDR2 ANQGSEA. Trimming stripped 7 bases from V and 6 bases from J, with 13 bases between. The CDR3 loop spans 13 amino acids. The CDR3: CSARGAGNSPLHF. The CDR3 nucleotides read TGCAGCGCCCGGGGGGCGGGTAATTCACCCCTCCACTTT.

This clonotype has at least ten counts. The chain is built from TRBV5-1 and TRBJ2-6, with 8 nucleotides matching TRBD1. The CDR3 sequence is 17 residues long. Germline loops: CDR1 SGHRS, CDR2 YFSETQ. The trim removed 4 bases at V and 0 bases at J, leaving 6 bases unmatched. The CDR3 here is CASSGTGVNSGANVLTF. The CDR3 nucleotides read TGCGCCAGCAGCGGGACAGGCGTTAACTCTGGGGCCAACGTCCTGACTTTC.

At least ten counts were recorded for this clonotype. The genes are TRBV5-1 and TRBJ2-2, with D perhaps assigned TRBD1 or TRBD2 (5 bases each). Per the germline V gene, CDR1 is SGHRS and CDR2 is YFSETQ. The CDR3 is 17 amino acids. The V and J ends lost 4 bases and 9 bases respectively, with 25 bases between them. CDR3 region: CASSPSGGSEGTWELFF. For the CDR3, the DNA is TGCGCCAGCAGCCCAAGTGGTGGCTCGGAAGGGACCTGGGAGCTGTTTTTT.

This rearrangement joins TRBV12-3 or TRBV12-4 to TRBJ1-6; D gene unclear. V was clipped by 2 bases and J by 10 bases, with 9 bases between them. The CDR3 has 13 amino acids. CDR3 sequence (DNA): TGTGCCAGCAGTTTAACTGAGGGCTCACCCCTCCACTTT. This gives the protein CASSLTEGSPLHF.

In this sample, this clonotype turned up many times. The chain's CDR3 is CASSLGTADSPLHF. Here the CDR3 DNA reads TGCGCCAGCAGCCTCGGGACAGCTGATTCACCCCTCCACTTT. The chain combines TRBV5-1 with TRBJ1-6; 7 bases match TRBD1. This CDR3 has 14 residues. Germline trimming cut 4 bases from V and 8 bases from J; bases unmatched to any gene: 6. CDR1 is SGHRS, CDR2 YFSETQ, per germline.

Only a few counts were recorded for this clonotype. V is TRBV20-1 and J is TRBJ1-6; tentative D call: TRBD1 (5 bases). This CDR3 has 14 amino acids. Germline-derived CDR1 and CDR2 are DFQATT and SNEGSKA (reference sequence). V lost 1 base to trimming and J lost 9 bases, with 13 bases between them. The CDR3 coding sequence is TGCAGTGCTAGAGTCAGAGGGACGACTTCACCCCTCCACTTT. Protein sequence: CSARVRGTTSPLHF.

This clonotype occurred many times. The chain links TRBV18 to TRBJ2-5; 9 bases match TRBD2. The J segment lost 5 bases and the V segment lost 4 bases, leaving 8 bases of the junction unmatched. This CDR3 contains 15 residues. Germline CDR1 is KGHSH and CDR2 is LQKENI. This CDR3 reads CASSRGLATAETQYF. In DNA, the CDR3 is TGTGCCAGCTCACGAGGACTAGCGACCGCGGAGACCCAGTACTTC.

By its share, this clonotype is medium-sized. This chain connects TRBV7-9 to TRBJ2-5; D is possibly TRBD2 (6 bases). This CDR3 is built from 15 residues. Per germline, CDR1 SEHNR and CDR2 FQNEAQ (reference sequence). V was shortened by 5 bases and J by 1 base, with 14 bases between the two germline ends. CDR3 residues: CASSKGLAIQETQYF. In nucleotides, the CDR3 is TGTGCCAGCAGCAAGGGGCTAGCGATCCAAGAGACCCAGTACTTC.

This clonotype was seen at least ten times. One end of the junction fails to match germline, which may point to a read error. The chain is built from TRBV7-2 and TRBJ2-4; TRBD2 aligns across 12 bases. Germline CDR1 is SGHTA and CDR2 is FQGNSA. The CDR3 covers 16 residues. The CDR3 DNA sequence: TGTGCCAGCAGCTTATCGTGGGGACTAGCGGGCACAAAGCGGTTCTTC. Its protein is CASSLSWGLAGTKRFF.

This clonotype has only a few counts. A much larger clone lies a single base off, so this may be a read error. The V gene is TRBV28, the J gene TRBJ1-1, with D unresolved. This CDR3 spans 15 amino acids. In germline, CDR1 is MDHEN, CDR2 SYDVKM. The CDR3 DNA follows: TGTGTCAGCAGTTCCCACCAGAACATGAACACTGAAGCTTTCTTT. This encodes CVSSSHQNMNTEAFF.

The table lists this clonotype with many counts. CDR3 loop: CASSLTSGGTLNTGELFF. DNA for the CDR3: TGCGCCAGCAGCTTAACTAGCGGGGGGACATTGAACACCGGGGAGCTGTTTTTT. The V gene is TRBV5-1, the J gene TRBJ2-2, with TRBD2 matching 12 bases. Germline V CDR1 and CDR2: SGHRS, YFSETQ. The CDR3 contains 18 residues. The V gene end was trimmed by 2 bases and the J gene end by 1 base; junction bases not matched to a gene: 6. Based on the CDR3 plus reference TRBV5-1 and TRBJ2-2, the full variable domain is KAGVTQTPRYLIKTRGQQVTLSCSPISGHRSVSWYQQTPGQGLQFLFEYFSETQRNKGNFPGRFSGRQFSNSRSEMNVSTLELGDSALYLCASSLTSGGTLNTGELFFGEGSRLTVL.